These T cell receptor beta chains were read from a single sample in a study of control samples from healthy donors and cancer patients. Profiled with immunoSEQ multiplex PCR; TCRdb holds only in-frame clones, not every one. The sample lists 35,000 to 50,000 clones, around 87% occurring once. The sample comprised PBMCs. All receptors come from a woman aged 55-75 years with lung cancer. Each CDR3 is given with its conserved first and last residue. Fields, in order: D gene, V gene, CDR3 protein. D genes are given only for firm matches.

- | TRBV15 | CATSRDFGGLALGYTF
- | TRBV5-1 | CASSLNTHYGYTF
TRBD1 | TRBV2 | CASSDPPGGGQETQYF
TRBD2 | TRBV2 | CASGLVSHEQYF
- | TRBV9 | CASSVGVPPYNEQFF
- | TRBV7-2 | CASSSQGPYGYTF
TRBD1 | TRBV19 | CASSTRQGIHYEQYF
TRBD2 | TRBV7-2 | CASSAPAGVTNEQFF
TRBD2 | TRBV30 | CAWSGGLAGLSLSGANVLTF
- | TRBV5-6 | CASSAGQISNQPQHF
- | TRBV5-1 | CASSLGLGETQYF
TRBD2 | TRBV5-1 | CASSTASGRTDTQYF
TRBD1 | TRBV28 | CASSLGGQGASGYTF
- | TRBV18 | CASSPVQGSGQPQHF
- | TRBV7-3 | CASSPDMNTEAFF
- | TRBV11-1 | CASSFLTAGDNEQFF
- | TRBV4-2 | CASSPKGDGSGTDTQYF
- | TRBV10-3 | CAISETLRRQSSYNEQFF
TRBD2 | TRBV20-1 | CSASPVTSGEETQYF
- | TRBV16 | CASSPRVFQGHSGETQYF
- | TRBV9 | CASSVVLGVSAAFF
TRBD1 | TRBV27 | CASSLLFRQGANTGELFF
- | TRBV15 | CATSAHIRDYTF
- | TRBV18 | CASSQTIDRPGHF
TRBD1 | TRBV11-1 | CASSRTGGEQFF
TRBD2 | TRBV3-1/TRBV3-2 | CASSQDGRAGETQYF
- | TRBV11-2 | CASSHDRITDTQYF
- | TRBV7-3 | CASSEFGPHVVF
- | TRBV18 | CASSPGRSLNTIYF
TRBD1 | TRBV6-4 | CAGSSTGGDYGYTF
- | TRBV7-2 | CASSPIARRETQYF
- | TRBV19 | CASSESDFEAFF
- | TRBV28 | CASTIPSGGSNQPQHF
- | TRBV12-3/TRBV12-4 | CASSFGPETQYF
- | TRBV30 | CAWSKSAKGGETQYF
- | TRBV29-1 | CSVEDLAGGTEAFF
- | TRBV30 | CAWSVDRMSYGYTF
TRBD1 | TRBV19 | CASSIDDRVSLETQYF
- | TRBV12-1 | CASQAVSGRGGNQPQHF
- | TRBV28 | CASSFATPSSTPHQRGPNYGYTF
- | TRBV28 | CASSLDTYTEAFF
TRBD1 | TRBV28 | CASSSMGQGSGNTIYF
TRBD1 | TRBV13 | CASSPRGQGANYGYTF
- | TRBV4-3 | CASSQDRQAFFYGYTF
- | TRBV2 | CASSLEGFQETQYF
- | TRBV7-9 | CASIVSGYNEQFF
TRBD1 | TRBV18 | CASSLSTGGAFF
TRBD1 | TRBV7-9 | CASSLGTGQGDTQYF
- | TRBV6-4 | CASSQDWRANVLTF
TRBD2 | TRBV6-6 | CASRRPGLAINEQFF
TRBD1 | TRBV2 | CASSHSDRGRYGYTF
TRBD1 | TRBV25-1 | CASSDTIVGTGGSEQYF
TRBD1 | TRBV6-1 | CASSEETGGGWSQHF
- | TRBV11-2 | CASSPPVMYEQYF
- | TRBV28 | CASSSPTDEQYF